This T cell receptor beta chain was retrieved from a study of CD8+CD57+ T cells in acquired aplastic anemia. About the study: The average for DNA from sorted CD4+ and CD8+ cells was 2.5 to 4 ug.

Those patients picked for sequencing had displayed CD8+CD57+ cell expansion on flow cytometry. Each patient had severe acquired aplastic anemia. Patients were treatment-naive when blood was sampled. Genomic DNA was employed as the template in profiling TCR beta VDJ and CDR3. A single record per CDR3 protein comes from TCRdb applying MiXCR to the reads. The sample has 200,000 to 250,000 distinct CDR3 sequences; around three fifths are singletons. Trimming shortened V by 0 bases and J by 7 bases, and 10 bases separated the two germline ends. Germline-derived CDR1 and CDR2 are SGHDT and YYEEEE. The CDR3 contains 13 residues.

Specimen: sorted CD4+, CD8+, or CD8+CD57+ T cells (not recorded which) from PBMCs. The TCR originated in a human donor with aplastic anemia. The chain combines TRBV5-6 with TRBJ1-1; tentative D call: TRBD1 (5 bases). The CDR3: CASSLAGGIEAFF. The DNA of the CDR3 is TGTGCCAGCAGCTTGGCCGGGGGAATTGAAGCTTTCTTT.